This TCR beta chain was profiled in a study of human T cells and chemical hapten exposure. TCRdb independently ran MiXCR on the RACE reads; one entry per CDR3 protein. The sample records about 110,000 distinct CDR3 sequences, roughly a tenth being singletons. CDR1 and CDR2 (germline): LGHNA, YNFKEQ. This CDR3 is 18 amino acids long. V trimming: 2 bases; J trimming: 0 bases; junction bases outside the gene matches: 9. Many counts were recorded for this clonotype. As for time point: patch test 2, 6 weeks after DPC sensitization. As for treatment: therapeutic diphenylcyclopropenone sensitization with weekly scalp DPC. Total RNA was isolated from unfractionated whole blood.

V is TRBV4-2 and J is TRBJ2-7, with 11 bases aligning to TRBD2. Sequences were derived from whole blood, sampled in connection with sensitization to the hapten diphenylcyclopropenone (DPC). The clonotype comes from a woman in her forties with alopecia areata. Some clones in this sample may be carry-over from other donors' samples. This chain's CDR3 is CASSQLLAGATSSYEQYF. CDR3 DNA: TGTGCCAGCAGCCAATTACTAGCGGGGGCCACGAGCTCCTACGAGCAGTACTTC.